These 29 T cell receptor beta chains originate from one sample sequenced in a study of shared clonotypes between healthy human individuals. Clones were sequenced by immunoSEQ multiplex PCR, and TCRdb holds only the in-frame ones, with some missing. The top ten clones hold 12% of a sample with 450,000 to 650,000 clones, around 81% of them seen once. The sample was PBMCs. These TCRs come from a woman aged 40-49 years in good health. Some clones in this sample may be carry-over from other donors' samples.

This clone was detected only a few times. The chain employs TRBV5-1 and TRBJ2-2; D remains ambiguous. The CDR3 runs to 15 residues. Trimming took 4 bases from V and 4 from J, leaving 14 bases between them. The germline gives CDR1 SGHRS, CDR2 YFSETQ. CDR3 in DNA: TGCGCCAGCAGCACGACTGAGTTGGGCACCGGGGAGCTGTTTTTT. Translating gives CASSTTELGTGELFF.

This clone showed up just once. The CDR3 reads CASSYKDTGELFF. The CDR3 DNA is TGTGCCAGCAGTTACAAGGACACCGGGGAGCTGTTTTTT. The rearrangement uses TRBV6-5 and TRBJ2-2; D not resolved. V was cut by 2 bases and J by 3 bases, with 4 bases left in between. Looked up from germline, CDR1 is MNHEY and CDR2 is SVGAGI. This CDR3 region has 13 residues.

The genes are TRBV5-1 and TRBJ2-1, with 8 bases that match TRBD2. The germline CDR1 and CDR2 sequences are SGHRS and YFSETQ. The junction had 13 bases not matched to a gene; V was cut back by 2 bases and J by 12 bases. The CDR3 loop spans 15 amino acids. This CDR3 is CASSFSGTNNDGQFF. The CDR3 coding sequence is TGCGCCAGCAGCTTTAGCGGGACTAACAATGATGGGCAGTTCTTC. The variable domain in full, completed from reference TRBV5-1 and TRBJ2-1, reads KAGVTQTPRYLIKTRGQQVTLSCSPISGHRSVSWYQQTPGQGLQFLFEYFSETQRNKGNFPGRFSGRQFSNSRSEMNVSTLELGDSALYLCASSFSGTNNDGQFFGPGTRLTVL.

This clone was observed a handful of times. The chain links TRBV10-3 to TRBJ2-2, with 8 bases that match TRBD1. Germline CDR1 is ENHRY and CDR2 is SYGVKD. CDR3 length equals 18 residues. Losses at the gene ends were 4 bases for V and 6 bases for J; bases not matched to a gene: 16. The CDR3: CAISGTYGQGFSAGELFF. DNA for the CDR3: TGTGCCATCAGTGGGACTTATGGACAGGGCTTCTCGGCCGGGGAGCTGTTTTTT.

The chain employs TRBV14 and TRBJ2-5, with D uncertain. Germline loops: CDR1 SGHDN, CDR2 FVKESK. CDR3 length equals 14 residues. The ends were cut back, 0 bases at V and 8 bases at J, with 13 bases in the middle. The CDR3 loop reads CASSQDQFEGTQYF. For the CDR3, the DNA is TGTGCCAGCAGCCAAGACCAGTTCGAAGGAACCCAGTACTTC.

Many counts were recorded for this clone. This same CDR3 is encoded by further DNA sequences in the sample. The gene calls are TRBV5-6 and TRBJ1-5, with 8 bases aligning to TRBD1. Germline assignment: CDR1 SGHDT and CDR2 YYEEEE. After removal of 0 bases from V and 0 bases from J, the junction contained 11 bases not matched to a gene. This CDR3 has 19 amino acids. This CDR3 is CASSLGRGTGVYSNQPQHF. The CDR3 DNA sequence: TGTGCCAGCAGCTTGGGGAGAGGGACAGGAGTGTATAGCAATCAGCCCCAGCATTTT.

Ten or more counts support this clone. This rearrangement joins TRBV19 to TRBJ1-1, with D maybe TRBD1 (6 bases). CDR1 LNHDA and CDR2 SQIVND come from the germline V gene (reference sequence). This CDR3 comprises 16 residues. V gave up 4 bases and J gave up 1 base, with 16 bases separating them. CDR3 nucleotide sequence: TGTGCCAGTAGTACCCTCTCCAGGGGCTGGAACACTGAAGCTTTCTTT. This encodes CASSTLSRGWNTEAFF.

Only a few counts were recorded for this clone. This rearrangement joins TRBV30 to TRBJ1-1; D is perhaps TRBD1 (6 bases). Trimming removed 4 bases from V and 0 bases from J, with 12 bases in between. Germline V CDR1 and CDR2: GTSNPN, SVGIG (reference sequence). This CDR3 is built from 14 residues. The CDR3 sequence is CAWNAGHMNTEAFF. DNA of the CDR3: TGTGCCTGGAACGCGGGACATATGAACACTGAAGCTTTCTTT.

The genes are TRBV4-2 and TRBJ1-1; 7 nucleotides match TRBD1. The CDR3 is made up of 16 amino acids. V shed 2 bases, J shed 2 bases, and the junction held 8 bases outside the gene matches. Germline V lookup: CDR1 LGHNA, CDR2 YNFKEQ. CDR3 in DNA: TGTGCCAGCAGCCAAATCCACGGGACAGTAAACACTGAAGCTTTCTTT. This gives the protein CASSQIHGTVNTEAFF.

J is TRBJ2-6 and V is TRBV25-1, with 9 bases that match TRBD1. This CDR3 is 18 amino acids long. Trimming took 0 bases from V and 1 from J; bases not matched to a gene: 4. Germline V gene lookup returns CDR1 MGHDK and CDR2 SYGVNS. CDR3 in amino acids: CASSEYRTGVSGANVLTF. As DNA, the CDR3 is TGTGCCAGCAGTGAATACAGGACAGGGGTGTCTGGGGCCAACGTCCTGACTTTC. The full variable domain, completed using reference TRBV25-1 and TRBJ2-6, is EADIYQTPRYLVIGTGKKITLECSQTMGHDKMYWYQQDPGMELHLIHYSYGVNSTEKGDLSSESTVSRIRTEHFPLTLESARPSHTSQYLCASSEYRTGVSGANVLTFGAGSRLTVL.

The gene calls are TRBV5-1 and TRBJ1-4; 7 bases match TRBD1. Trimming cost V 4 bases and J 7 bases; bases outside gene matches: 7. The CDR3 consists of 14 residues. Looked up from germline, CDR1 is SGHRS and CDR2 is YFSETQ. CDR3 loop: CASSGGQSGEKLFF. CDR3 bases: TGCGCCAGCAGCGGGGGACAGTCAGGTGAAAAACTGTTTTTT.

The chain links TRBV5-1 to TRBJ2-1; 11 bases fit TRBD2. The CDR3 extends over 16 amino acids. The trim removed 2 bases at V and 9 bases at J, leaving 10 bases unmatched. In germline, CDR1 is SGHRS, CDR2 YFSETQ. This CDR3 reads CASSLMTSGVLSEQFF. For the CDR3, the DNA is TGCGCCAGCAGCTTAATGACTAGCGGGGTTCTCTCTGAGCAGTTCTTC.

This rearrangement joins TRBV11-2 to TRBJ2-7; 8 positions match TRBD2. With V trimmed by 0 bases and J by 4 bases, 11 bases remained unmatched. Germline CDR1 and CDR2: SGHAT and FQNNGV. The CDR3 is made up of 17 amino acids. The CDR3, as DNA: TGTGCCAGCAGCTTAGAAGGACTAGCAGATCCTGGATACGAGCAGTACTTC. Its protein is CASSLEGLADPGYEQYF.

The chain carries TRBV28 and TRBJ2-1, with D tentatively TRBD2 (6 bases). Germline CDR1 is MDHEN and CDR2 is SYDVKM. V gave up 6 bases and J gave up 0 bases, with 15 bases separating them. The CDR3 totals 16 residues. CDR3 region: CASRGLAPSSYNEQFF. Here the CDR3 DNA reads TGTGCCAGCAGAGGGCTAGCGCCCAGCTCCTACAATGAGCAGTTCTTC. The whole variable domain, filled in from reference TRBV28 and TRBJ2-1, reads DVKVTQSSRYLVKRTGEKVFLECVQDMDHENMFWYRQDPGLGLRLIYFSYDVKMKEKGDIPEGYSVSREKKERFSLILESASTNQTSMYLCASRGLAPSSYNEQFFGPGTRLTVL.

CDR3 amino acids: CAARGLAGEPDTQYF. In DNA, the CDR3 is TGTGCCGCCAGGGGACTAGCGGGAGAACCTGATACGCAGTATTTT. V gene TRBV2 combines with J gene TRBJ2-3, with TRBD2 matching 14 bases. This CDR3 is 15 amino acids long. V trimming: 11 bases; J trimming: 6 bases; junction bases outside the gene matches: 10. The germline gives CDR1 SNHLY, CDR2 FYNNEI.

This chain connects TRBV5-6 to TRBJ2-2; 9 nucleotides match TRBD1. Germline CDR1 and CDR2: SGHDT and YYEEEE. V gave up 0 bases and J gave up 3 bases; unmatched junction bases: 3. The CDR3 contains 16 residues. The CDR3 nucleotides read TGTGCCAGCAGCTTGGTACAGGGGGCCGACACCGGGGAGCTGTTTTTT. Its protein product is CASSLVQGADTGELFF.

This clone was observed a handful of times. The genes are TRBV11-3 and TRBJ2-5; the D gene is possibly TRBD2 (6 bases). Germline lookup yields CDR1 SGHNT and CDR2 YENEEA. Trimming cost V 2 bases and J 4 bases, with 11 bases left between them. The CDR3 length is 14 residues. The CDR3 sequence: CASSLSGVTETQYF. As DNA, the CDR3 is TGTGCCAGCAGCTTATCGGGAGTGACAGAGACCCAGTACTTC.

The chain has TRBV27 and TRBJ2-7, with a tentative D call TRBD1 (5 bases). There are 14 residues in the CDR3. Germline V gives CDR1 MNHEY, CDR2 SMNVEV (reference sequence). V lost 8 bases and J 0 bases, leaving 14 bases between the germline ends. The CDR3 is CASARAAPSYEQYF. The CDR3 region has the DNA TGTGCCAGCGCCAGGGCCGCACCCTCCTACGAGCAGTACTTC.

V and J are TRBV18 and TRBJ2-3, with a weak D call TRBD1 (5 bases). This CDR3 has 13 amino acids. Trimming pared 5 bases from V and 6 bases from J, leaving 12 bases between. Germline CDR1 reads KGHSH; CDR2 reads LQKENI. CDR3 DNA sequence: TGTGCCAGCTCAATCCAGGGCAGGGATACGCAGTATTTT. Encoded protein: CASSIQGRDTQYF.

This clone has more than one count but fewer than ten. V usage is TRBV27 and J usage is TRBJ2-1, with 9 bases matching TRBD1. Germline V gene data show CDR1 as MNHEY and CDR2 as SMNVEV (reference sequence). V gave up 3 bases and J gave up 9 bases; unmatched junction bases: 6. The CDR3 has 14 amino acids. The chain's CDR3 is CASSFGQGLAEQFF. CDR3 in DNA: TGTGCCAGCAGTTTTGGACAGGGGTTGGCTGAGCAGTTCTTC.

This clone came up once. The chain links TRBV28 to TRBJ1-2; 9 bases line up with TRBD1. The CDR3 sequence is 14 residues long. Trimming cost V 5 bases and J 7 bases; bases outside gene matches: 8. Germline CDR1 MDHEN, CDR2 SYDVKM. The CDR3 loop is CASSPGDREAGYTF. The CDR3 DNA is TGTGCCAGCAGTCCCGGGGACAGGGAAGCTGGCTACACCTTC.

The CDR3 is CASSTPGTGSYEQYF. The DNA for the CDR3 is TGTGCCAGCAGTACCCCCGGAACGGGTTCCTACGAGCAGTACTTC. The chain recombines TRBV28 with TRBJ2-7; no clear D. Between the trimmed V and J ends, which lost 5 bases and 1 base, there was a span of 15 bases. The CDR3 extends over 15 amino acids. Germline V CDR1 and CDR2: MDHEN, SYDVKM.

The DNA for the CDR3 is TGTGCCAGCACCCTCGAGCAGTACTTC. Translation: CASTLEQYF. V gene TRBV11-2 combines with J gene TRBJ2-7; D uncertain. The V gene lost 7 bases and the J gene lost 6 bases, with 4 bases spanning the gap. This CDR3 spans 9 amino acids. Looked up from germline, CDR1 is SGHAT and CDR2 is FQNNGV. Combining the CDR3 with reference TRBV11-2 and TRBJ2-7 gives the whole variable domain EAGVAQSPRYKIIEKRQSVAFWCNPISGHATLYWYQQILGQGPKLLIQFQNNGVVDDSQLPKDRFSAERLKGVDSTLKIQPAKLEDSAVYLCASTLEQYFGPGTRLTVT.

As for this clone: The final CDR3 position lacks the conserved phenylalanine or tryptophan, pointing to a likely read error. The rearrangement links TRBV5-1 to TRBJ1-1, with TRBD1 matching 7 bases. V dropped 3 bases and J dropped 0; count of bases not matched to a gene: 2. Germline-derived CDR1 and CDR2 are SGHRS and YFSETQ. CDR3 length: 14 amino acids. The CDR3 loop is CASSWGQMNTEAFL. DNA for the CDR3: TGCGCCAGCAGCTGGGGACAGATGAACACTGAAGCTTTCCTT.

This chain joins TRBV7-9 and TRBJ1-1, with D possibly matching TRBD1 (5 bases). The CDR3 runs 16 residues. Germline CDR1 is SEHNR and CDR2 is FQNEAQ (reference sequence). The V end lost 5 bases, the J end lost 1 base, and 17 bases lay between the germline ends. The CDR3 DNA reads as TGTGCCAGCAGCGCAGTCGTGGGGACTCCGAACACTGAAGCTTTCTTT. Amino acid sequence: CASSAVVGTPNTEAFF. Complete variable domain (other parts from reference TRBV7-9 and TRBJ1-1): DTGVSQNPRHKITKRGQNVTFRCDPISEHNRLYWYRQTLGQGPEFLTYFQNEAQLEKSRLLSDRFSAERPKGSFSTLEIQRTEQGDSAMYLCASSAVVGTPNTEAFFGQGTRLTVV.

The chain carries TRBV28 and TRBJ2-2; D call uncertain. The CDR3 runs to 13 residues. Germline lookup yields CDR1 MDHEN and CDR2 SYDVKM. Trimming took 2 bases from V and 6 from J, leaving 7 bases between them. CDR3 DNA: TGTGCCAGCAGTTTAGATCGGGCCGGGGAGCTGTTTTTT. Translation: CASSLDRAGELFF.

This clone was counted once. The chain employs TRBV29-1 and TRBJ2-2, with unresolved D. Germline V gene data show CDR1 as SQVTM and CDR2 as ANQGSEA. Trimming left V 5 bases short and J 1 base short, with 8 bases between. This CDR3 comprises 13 residues. DNA for the CDR3: TGCAGCGTTAGGTCACAGAACACCGGGGAGCTGTTTTTT. Amino acids: CSVRSQNTGELFF.

The V and J genes are TRBV7-3 and TRBJ2-2; D gene unclear. Trimming stripped 2 bases from V and 7 bases from J, with 11 bases between. Per the germline V gene, CDR1 is SGHTA and CDR2 is FQGTGA. The length of the CDR3 is 14 residues. In DNA, the CDR3 is TGTGCCAGCAGCTTAGCAGGAAACGTCGGGGAGCTGTTTTTT. This gives the protein CASSLAGNVGELFF.

The chain has TRBV7-2 and TRBJ1-5; the D is unclear. The CDR3 has 13 residues. The germline CDR1 and CDR2 sequences are SGHTA and FQGNSA. Trimming pared 3 bases from V and 3 bases from J, leaving 6 bases between. CDR3 DNA: TGTGCCAGCAGCTTTGGGCCCAATCAGCCCCAGCATTTT. Its translation: CASSFGPNQPQHF.